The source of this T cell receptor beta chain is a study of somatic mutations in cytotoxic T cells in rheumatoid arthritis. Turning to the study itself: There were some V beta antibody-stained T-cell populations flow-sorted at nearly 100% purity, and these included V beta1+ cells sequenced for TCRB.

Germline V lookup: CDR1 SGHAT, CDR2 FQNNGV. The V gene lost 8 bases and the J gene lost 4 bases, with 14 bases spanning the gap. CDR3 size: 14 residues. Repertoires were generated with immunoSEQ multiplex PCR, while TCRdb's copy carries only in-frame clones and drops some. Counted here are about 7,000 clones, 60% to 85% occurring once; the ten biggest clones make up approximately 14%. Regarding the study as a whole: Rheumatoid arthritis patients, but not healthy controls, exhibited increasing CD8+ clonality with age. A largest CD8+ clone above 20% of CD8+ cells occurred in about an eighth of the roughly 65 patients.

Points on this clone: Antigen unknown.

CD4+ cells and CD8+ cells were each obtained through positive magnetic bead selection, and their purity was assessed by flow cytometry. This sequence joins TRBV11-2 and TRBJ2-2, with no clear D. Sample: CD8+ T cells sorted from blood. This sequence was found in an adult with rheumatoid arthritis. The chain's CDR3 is CASAPARGTGELFF. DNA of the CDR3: TGTGCCAGCGCCCCGGCCCGAGGCACCGGGGAGCTGTTTTTT. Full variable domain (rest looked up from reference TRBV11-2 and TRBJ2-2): EAGVAQSPRYKIIEKRQSVAFWCNPISGHATLYWYQQILGQGPKLLIQFQNNGVVDDSQLPKDRFSAERLKGVDSTLKIQPAKLEDSAVYLCASAPARGTGELFFGEGSRLTVL.